The rows below give T cell receptor beta chains drawn from one sample of a study of human T cells and chemical hapten exposure. TCRdb recomputed calls from the RACE reads with MiXCR, one row per CDR3 protein. The data contain tens of thousands of distinct CDR3 sequences, approximately 10% of them seen just once; the ten biggest clones take up roughly 1.5%. Sequencing was performed on whole blood, taken in connection with sensitization to the hapten diphenylcyclopropenone (DPC). These receptor sequences come from a woman in her forties or fifties with alopecia areata. Some clones in this sample may be carry-over from other donors' samples. The CDR3 runs from the conserved cysteine through the conserved F or W. Each record gives: V gene, clone size, J gene, D gene, CDR3 protein, CDR3 DNA. The D gene is left open where the match is weak. The size entry is marked missing in some rows and otherwise reads once, few, many or a size class.

TRBV19,few,TRBJ2-1,.,CASSIVSRDYNEQFF,TGTGCCAGTAGTATCGTTTCGAGGGACTACAATGAGCAGTTCTTC
TRBV29-1,many,TRBJ1-2,TRBD1,CSVGESGWTGLYGYTF,TGCAGCGTTGGCGAAAGCGGGTGGACAGGCTTATATGGCTACACCTTC
TRBV7-2,many,TRBJ2-4,.,CASSPQETRNIQYF,TGTGCCAGCAGCCCCCAGGAGACTAGGAACATTCAGTACTTC
TRBV20-1,few,TRBJ2-7,TRBD1,CSARTDRGSEQYF,TGCAGTGCTAGGACGGACAGGGGAAGTGAGCAGTACTTC
TRBV5-1,few,TRBJ1-1,TRBD1,CASSGGPGGTEAFF,TGCGCCAGCAGCGGGGGGCCAGGGGGCACTGAAGCTTTCTTT
TRBV6-5,.,TRBJ1-5,TRBD1,CASRKGQGPWQPQHF,TGTGCCAGCAGAAAAGGACAGGGTCCGTGGCAGCCCCAGCATTTT
TRBV3-1,.,TRBJ2-7,TRBD2,CASSQDCPAEGLAGAYEQYF,TGTGCCAGCAGCCAAGATTGTCCAGCAGAGGGACTAGCGGGCGCCTACGAGCAGTACTTC
TRBV6-1,few,TRBJ2-1,TRBD2,CASSAGLGAYNEQFF,TGTGCCAGCAGTGCCGGACTAGGCGCCTACAATGAGCAGTTCTTC
TRBV14,few,TRBJ2-3,.,CASSQYATDTQYF,TGTGCCAGCAGCCAATACGCCACAGATACGCAGTATTTT
TRBV6-2/TRBV6-3,few,TRBJ2-7,.,CASRQDRGYRGEQYF,TGTGCCAGCAGACAAGACAGAGGGTACCGTGGCGAGCAGTACTTC
TRBV9,.,TRBJ2-5,TRBD1,CASSPATGMETQYF,TGTGCCAGCAGCCCGGCGACAGGGATGGAGACCCAGTACTTC
TRBV12-3/TRBV12-4,.,TRBJ1-1,TRBD1,CASSQRTGSNTEAFF,TGTGCCAGCAGCCAACGGACAGGATCGAACACTGAAGCTTTCTTT
TRBV18,.,TRBJ1-6,.,CASSEMQGTGTGHF,TGTGCCAGCTCAGAGATGCAGGGGACCGGGACCGGCCACTTT
TRBV9,few,TRBJ2-7,.,CASSALLTTYEQYF,TGTGCCAGCAGCGCCTTGCTCACCACCTACGAGCAGTACTTC
TRBV7-9,many,TRBJ2-7,.,CASSYPVTGYEQYF,TGTGCCAGCAGTTATCCGGTAACCGGCTACGAGCAGTACTTC
TRBV7-9,.,TRBJ1-3,.,CASSLLRSIGNTIYF,TGTGCCAGCAGCTTACTCCGGAGTATTGGAAACACCATATATTTT
TRBV11-2,many,TRBJ2-6,.,CASSFGFAGTLSGANVLTF,TGTGCCAGCAGCTTCGGCTTCGCAGGAACCCTTTCTGGGGCCAACGTCCTGACTTTC
TRBV15,few,TRBJ1-1,TRBD1,CATSRIDRGSMNTEAFF,TGTGCCACCAGCAGAATCGACAGGGGGAGCATGAACACTGAAGCTTTCTTT
TRBV20-1,.,TRBJ1-5,.,CSARETTGDQPQHF,TGCAGTGCTAGAGAAACGACTGGCGATCAGCCCCAGCATTTT
TRBV5-3,few,TRBJ2-7,.,CARSLGFSEQYF,TGTGCCAGAAGTTTGGGGTTTAGTGAGCAGTACTTC
TRBV6-5,few,TRBJ2-3,TRBD2,CASIPPGGRSGTQYF,TGTGCCAGCATACCTCCCGGGGGGAGGAGTGGTACGCAGTATTTT
TRBV7-8,few,TRBJ2-3,.,CASSHGLDTQYF,TGTGCCAGCAGCCATGGACTAGATACGCAGTATTTT
TRBV5-1,many,TRBJ2-3,TRBD1,CASKRGPGLVEDTQYF,TGCGCCAGCAAAAGGGGGCCGGGGCTCGTAGAAGATACGCAGTATTTT
TRBV6-6,many,TRBJ2-1,TRBD2,CASILSGGALPEQFF,TGTGCCAGCATTCTTAGCGGGGGGGCCTTGCCTGAGCAGTTCTTC
TRBV20-1,few,TRBJ2-7,TRBD2,CSAPTSGTSGEQYF,TGCAGTGCTCCCACCTCCGGGACTAGCGGCGAGCAGTACTTC
TRBV27,many,TRBJ1-5,TRBD1,CASSFGTGGDQPQHF,TGTGCCAGCAGTTTCGGGACAGGGGGCGATCAGCCCCAGCATTTT
TRBV29-1,.,TRBJ2-5,.,CSVEEVDRQETQYF,TGCAGCGTTGAAGAAGTGGACAGACAAGAGACCCAGTACTTC
TRBV7-2,.,TRBJ1-6,.,CASSSQENNSPLHF,TGTGCCAGCAGCTCACAGGAGAATAATTCACCCCTCCACTTT
TRBV11-2,many,TRBJ2-6,TRBD2,CASSLGASGSSGANVLTF,TGTGCCAGCAGCTTAGGAGCTAGCGGGAGCTCTGGGGCCAACGTCCTGACTTTC
TRBV5-4,.,TRBJ1-2,.,CASSLEPNYGYTF,TGTGCCAGCAGCTTGGAGCCGAACTATGGCTACACCTTC
TRBV28,few,TRBJ2-7,TRBD2,CASRGTSGSGREQYF,TGTGCCAGCAGGGGGACTAGCGGGAGTGGTCGGGAGCAGTACTTC
TRBV3-1,few,TRBJ1-6,.,CASSQGAENSPLHF,TGTGCCAGCAGCCAGGGGGCAGAAAATTCACCCCTCCACTTT
TRBV9,.,TRBJ2-1,TRBD1,CASSYGRTGGNSRQFF,TGTGCCAGCAGTTACGGGAGGACAGGGGGGAATAGTAGGCAGTTCTTC
TRBV7-2,few,TRBJ1-6,.,CASSQTAQGRSYNSPLHF,TGTGCCAGCAGCCAAACTGCACAGGGAAGGTCCTATAATTCACCCCTCCACTTT
TRBV3-1,many,TRBJ2-7,.,CASSQIPDGTSYEQYF,TGTGCCAGCAGCCAAATTCCCGACGGAACCTCCTACGAGCAGTACTTC
TRBV6-4,.,TRBJ2-2,TRBD2,CASSETSGSGELFF,TGTGCCAGCAGCGAGACTAGCGGGTCGGGGGAGCTGTTTTTT
TRBV4-1,many,TRBJ1-1,.,CASSQATTEAFF,TGCGCCAGCAGCCAAGCCACAACTGAAGCTTTCTTT
TRBV12-3/TRBV12-4,few,TRBJ1-1,.,CASSRQTNTEAFF,TGTGCCAGCAGTAGACAGACGAACACTGAAGCTTTCTTT
TRBV24-1,.,TRBJ1-1,.,CATSPSDNTEAFF,TGTGCCACCAGCCCCTCTGACAACACTGAAGCTTTCTTT
TRBV12-3/TRBV12-4,few,TRBJ1-1,.,CASSRRGGITEAFF,TGTGCCAGCAGTCGGCGGGGGGGGATCACTGAAGCTTTCTTT
TRBV3-1,.,TRBJ1-5,TRBD1,CASSQRAGGLNQPQHF,TGTGCCAGCAGCCAACGCGCAGGGGGTCTGAATCAGCCCCAGCATTTT
TRBV12-3/TRBV12-4,.,TRBJ1-5,TRBD1,CASSQRAGQGGNQPQHF,TGTGCCAGCAGCCAAAGGGCGGGACAGGGTGGCAATCAGCCCCAGCATTTT
TRBV3-1,.,TRBJ1-1,.,CASSQLPGDTEAFF,TGTGCCAGCAGCCAACTCCCAGGGGACACTGAAGCTTTCTTT
TRBV20-1,few,TRBJ2-7,.,CSARGRDLSYEQYF,TGCAGTGCTAGAGGCAGGGACCTTTCGTACGAGCAGTACTTC
TRBV6-2/TRBV6-3,.,TRBJ1-5,.,CASSRTTAGDQPQHF,TGTGCCAGCAGTCGTACCACGGCCGGAGATCAGCCCCAGCATTTT
TRBV19,many,TRBJ2-1,TRBD2,CASSIQRGALRNEQFF,TGTGCCAGTAGTATCCAGCGGGGAGCCCTAAGGAATGAGCAGTTCTTC
TRBV5-5,many,TRBJ2-1,.,CASSAVGPDREQFF,TGTGCCAGCAGCGCAGTTGGTCCTGACCGGGAGCAGTTCTTC
TRBV7-5,many,TRBJ1-4,.,CISVPQMEGEKLFF,.
TRBV10-3,few,TRBJ1-6,.,CAINDGREGTPLHF,TGTGCCATCAATGACGGCCGGGAGGGAACACCCCTCCACTTT